This T cell receptor (beta chain) was sequenced in a study of blood T cells in healthy people across ages. Concerning this clonotype: The antigen is not known.

Caucasian individuals from Russia who were healthy and aged about 6 to 95 acted as donors. Total RNA was extracted at no less than 6 micrograms per sample. Together with a sample-barcoded 5' primer, a J-beta primer mix was included in a second PCR lasting about 7 to 12 cycles. TCRdb ran MiXCR on the 5' RACE reads and lists one entry per CDR3 protein. This sample has around 800,000 distinct CDR3 sequences; around two fifths occur once, and the top ten carry about 19%. Between the trimmed V and J ends, which lost 2 bases and 7 bases, there was a span of 12 bases. The CDR3 extends over 13 amino acids. The V gene's germline CDR1 is MNHNS and CDR2 SASEGT. Study-level results: A roughly linear fall in TCR beta diversity per million T cells was seen with increasing age.

The chain joins TRBV6-1 to TRBJ2-7, with D maybe TRBD2 (6 bases). The sample comprised blood. The sequence derives from a man between 60 and 75 years old in good health. The CDR3 DNA is TGTGCCAGCAGTGAATCCCCCGCGGGGGAGCAGTACTTC. Protein product: CASSESPAGEQYF.